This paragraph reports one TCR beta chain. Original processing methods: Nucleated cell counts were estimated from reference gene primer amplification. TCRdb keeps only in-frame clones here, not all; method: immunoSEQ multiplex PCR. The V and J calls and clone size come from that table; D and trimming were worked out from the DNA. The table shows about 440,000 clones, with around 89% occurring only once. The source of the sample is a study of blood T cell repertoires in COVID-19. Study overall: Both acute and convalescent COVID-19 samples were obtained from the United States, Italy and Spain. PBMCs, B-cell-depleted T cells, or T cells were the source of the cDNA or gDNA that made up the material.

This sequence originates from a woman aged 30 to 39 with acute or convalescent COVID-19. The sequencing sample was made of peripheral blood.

The CDR3: CASSLPRLGQGLWDTIYF. The DNA of the CDR3 is TGTGCCAGCAGCTTGCCTAGACTTGGACAGGGACTTTGGGACACCATATATTTT. The chain uses TRBV7-3 and TRBJ1-3; 8 bases fit TRBD1. CDR1 and CDR2 (germline): SGHTA, FQGTGA. This CDR3 spans 18 amino acids. After removal of 3 bases from V and 8 bases from J, the junction contained 18 bases not matched to a gene.